This TCR beta chain emerged from a study of blood T cell repertoires in COVID-19. Study-wide context: Spain, Italy and the United States supplied samples that represented acute and convalescent COVID-19.

The authors' processing: Amplifying reference gene primers gave estimates of nucleated cell counts. Assay used: immunoSEQ multiplex PCR; TCRdb lists only in-frame clones, some missing. That table furnishes V, J and clone size, whereas the DNA furnished D and trimming. The table lists 100,000 to 150,000 clones, about 93% of them singletons. Followed over time, Seattle patients had been enrolled while infection was active. The CDR3 is 12 residues long. The V segment lost 11 bases and the J segment 8 bases; nucleotides outside the gene matches: 9. The chain links TRBV12-3 or TRBV12-4 to TRBJ2-3; 8 positions agree with TRBD1. The sequencing sample was made of peripheral blood. The receptor was isolated from a man between 45 and 60 years old with COVID-19, enrolled during active disease. The CDR3 DNA sequence: TGTGCCGCCCGGCAGGGGGCAGGTACGCAGTATTTT. Translation: CAARQGAGTQYF.